One sample yielded the 18 T cell receptor beta chains listed below, sequenced in a study of T-cell memory formation after mild COVID-19. One entry per CDR3 protein, called by TCRdb with MiXCR from the 5' RACE reads. The sample has approximately 300,000 distinct CDR3 sequences; 15% to 20% are singletons. Sequenced: PBMCs or a T cell subset sorted from them (not recorded which). These receptors came from a young man who had mild COVID-19 (a few samples of this study predate the infection). Cell type and time point are not known.

The V gene is TRBV12-3 or TRBV12-4, the J gene TRBJ1-2; no reliable D call. Trimming took 3 bases from V and 4 from J, leaving 12 bases between them. The CDR3 covers 14 residues. The CDR3 region is CASSLGSIGYGYTF. CDR3 sequence (DNA): TGTGCCAGCAGTTTGGGGTCTATTGGCTATGGCTACACCTTC.

This clonotype was seen ten or more times. The genes are TRBV28 and TRBJ2-5; D is possibly TRBD1 (5 bases). Trimming stripped 7 bases from V and 5 bases from J, with 11 bases between. This CDR3 comprises 12 residues. Germline V gene sequence: CDR1 MDHEN, CDR2 SYDVKM. CDR3 sequence (DNA): TGTGCCAGCATGAGATCAGGGGAGACCCAGTACTTC. It codes for CASMRSGETQYF.

This chain connects TRBV29-1 to TRBJ2-5; 12 positions agree with TRBD2. CDR3 length: 17 amino acids. In germline, CDR1 is SQVTM, CDR2 ANQGSEA. The ends lost 4 bases at V and 2 bases at J; junction bases unmatched: 11. In DNA form, the CDR3 reads TGCAGCGTTGTGGGTCTAGCGGGGGGGCTAAGGCAAGAGACCCAGTACTTC. This gives the protein CSVVGLAGGLRQETQYF.

The V gene is TRBV18, the J gene TRBJ2-1; D remains unclear. The V gene's germline CDR1 is KGHSH and CDR2 LQKENI. Trimming shortened V by 6 bases and J by 9 bases, and 15 bases separated the two germline ends. The CDR3 sequence is 13 residues long. CDR3 nucleotide sequence: TGTGCCAGCTCGCCAGACCTAGAGAGTGAGCAGTTCTTC. Its protein product is CASSPDLESEQFF. Together with reference TRBV18 and TRBJ2-1, the CDR3 gives the full variable domain: NAGVMQNPRHLVRRRGQEARLRCSPMKGHSHVYWYRQLPEEGLKFMVYLQKENIIDESGMPKERFSAEFPKEGPSILRIQQVVRGDSAAYFCASSPDLESEQFFGPGTRLTVL.

This clonotype appeared a few times. J is TRBJ2-1 and V is TRBV6-2 or TRBV6-3; no clear D gene. CDR3 length: 13 residues. Trimming removed 7 bases at V and 1 base at J, with 8 bases between. Germline V gene lookup returns CDR1 MNHEY and CDR2 SVGEGT. CDR3 amino acids: CASKEKSYNEQFF. The CDR3 nucleotides read TGTGCCAGCAAGGAAAAATCCTACAATGAGCAGTTCTTC.

This clonotype was observed many times. This sequence joins TRBV5-1 and TRBJ1-1; D possibly corresponds to TRBD1 (5 bases). This CDR3 is 15 amino acids long. The germline V gene encodes CDR1 SGHRS and CDR2 YFSETQ. Trimming took 4 bases from V and 6 from J, leaving 19 bases between them. This chain's CDR3 is CASSTRNGAGSEAFF. CDR3 nucleotide sequence: TGCGCCAGCAGCACCCGAAACGGGGCCGGCTCTGAAGCTTTCTTT.

The CDR3 sequence: CASSLLTNTGELFF. Here the CDR3 DNA reads TGTGCCAGCAGCTTACTAACGAACACCGGGGAGCTGTTTTTT. The rearrangement joins TRBV7-9 to TRBJ2-2; D is uncertain. This CDR3 region has 14 residues. The V end lost 2 bases, the J end lost 0 bases, and 4 bases lay between the germline ends. Per germline, CDR1 SEHNR and CDR2 FQNEAQ (reference sequence).

This chain joins TRBV30 and TRBJ2-7, with 9 bases lining up with TRBD1. J gave up 5 bases and V 0 bases, and 5 bases lay outside the gene matches. Germline loops: CDR1 GTSNPN, CDR2 SVGIG (reference sequence). The length of the CDR3 is 14 residues. This chain's CDR3 is CAWSVQGALHEQYF. The CDR3 DNA reads TGTGCCTGGAGTGTACAGGGGGCGCTCCACGAGCAGTACTTC.

V and J are TRBV2 and TRBJ1-4; tentative D call: TRBD1 (6 bases). The CDR3 runs 16 residues. Per the germline V gene, CDR1 is SNHLY and CDR2 is FYNNEI. Between the trimmed V and J ends, which lost 2 bases and 4 bases, there was a span of 14 bases. The CDR3 DNA reads TGTGCCAGCAGTGAAAGAGGGGGTTGGAGTAATGAAAAACTGTTTTTT. It codes for CASSERGGWSNEKLFF.

The table lists this clonotype with many counts. The rearrangement links TRBV5-1 to TRBJ2-5; a possible D gene is TRBD2 (6 bases). The length of the CDR3 is 14 residues. The V gene's germline CDR1 is SGHRS and CDR2 YFSETQ. V was clipped by 6 bases and J by 2 bases, with 14 bases between them. CDR3 residues: CASTVGGMQETQYF. The CDR3 nucleotides read TGCGCCAGCACCGTCGGGGGAATGCAAGAGACCCAGTACTTC.

This clonotype was recorded at least ten times. This sequence joins TRBV7-2 and TRBJ1-1; the D is unclear. This CDR3 has 16 amino acids. The V and J ends lost 1 base and 0 bases respectively, with 12 bases between them. CDR1 and CDR2 from the germline V gene are SGHTA and FQGNSA. This CDR3 reads CASSLGGLLLNTEAFF. CDR3 in DNA: TGTGCCAGCAGCTTAGGAGGACTCCTCTTGAACACTGAAGCTTTCTTT.

The J gene is TRBJ2-1, the V gene TRBV11-2, with D hard to call. This CDR3 region has 14 residues. CDR1 SGHAT and CDR2 FQNNGV come from the germline V gene. Deletions cut 0 bases from V and 8 bases from J, with 11 bases between. The DNA for the CDR3 is TGTGCCAGCAGCTTAGATCCCAGGCCCGATGAGCAGTTCTTC. The encoded protein is CASSLDPRPDEQFF.

In nucleotides, the CDR3 is TGTGCCACCAGCAGAGTGGAACCCTCGGTAGCAGATACGCAGTATTTT. This codes for CATSRVEPSVADTQYF. The chain couples TRBV15 to TRBJ2-3; D unresolved. Germline lookup yields CDR1 LNHNV and CDR2 YYDKDF (reference sequence). Trimming removed 1 base from V and 4 bases from J, with 15 bases in between. This CDR3 has 16 amino acids.

This clonotype has a handful of counts. CDR3 bases: TGCAGTGCTAGGGACCGTATGAGGGGCAGTTCTGAAGCTTTCTTT. Amino acid sequence: CSARDRMRGSSEAFF. The V gene is TRBV20-1, the J gene TRBJ1-1; tentative D call: TRBD1 (5 bases). The V gene's germline CDR1 is DFQATT and CDR2 SNEGSKA (reference sequence). There are 15 residues in the CDR3. Trimming removed 3 bases from V and 6 bases from J, with 20 bases in between.

This clonotype has only a few counts. V usage is TRBV4-3 and J usage is TRBJ1-4; D is unclear. Germline CDR1 reads LGHNA; CDR2 reads YSLEER. CDR3 size: 15 residues. Trimming cost V 3 bases and J 0 bases, with 8 bases left between them. CDR3 region: CASSHGRTTNEKLFF. The CDR3 nucleotides read TGCGCCAGCAGCCACGGACGGACAACTAATGAAAAACTGTTTTTT.

This clonotype was seen only a few times. This chain uses TRBV10-3 with TRBJ2-7, with TRBD1 matching over 9 bases. The CDR3 is made up of 15 amino acids. The germline V gene encodes CDR1 ENHRY and CDR2 SYGVKD. The V segment lost 5 bases and the J segment 3 bases; nucleotides outside the gene matches: 8. CDR3 in amino acids: CAISTGTGTLYEQYF. The CDR3 DNA sequence: TGTGCCATCAGTACTGGGACAGGGACACTCTACGAGCAGTACTTC.

This clonotype was found once. The chain links TRBV11-2 to TRBJ2-5; D is perhaps TRBD2 (5 bases). Germline-derived CDR1 and CDR2 are SGHAT and FQNNGV. V lost 5 bases and J 1 base, leaving 11 bases between the germline ends. The CDR3 loop spans 14 amino acids. CDR3 protein: CASSRDYRQETQYF. The CDR3 DNA follows: TGTGCCAGCAGCCGCGACTACCGCCAAGAGACCCAGTACTTC.

The chain uses TRBV5-6 and TRBJ2-2; maybe TRBD2 (5 bases). Looked up from germline, CDR1 is SGHDT and CDR2 is YYEEEE. The CDR3 is 17 residues long. With 2 bases removed from V and 4 bases from J, the gap between germline ends came to 18 bases. The CDR3 region is CASSFGVFGSGTGELFF. CDR3 sequence (DNA): TGTGCCAGCAGCTTCGGGGTTTTCGGCAGCGGCACCGGGGAGCTGTTTTTT.